The 10 T cell receptor beta chains reported below all come from one sample, sequenced in a study of preoperative IRX-2 immunotherapy in early breast cancer. The method was immunoSEQ multiplex PCR; TCRdb's version includes in-frame clones alone and lacks a portion of them. The sample yields approximately 27,000 clones, 80% to 90% seen once. Treatment described: preoperative locoregional IRX-2 cytokine immunotherapy. Sequenced material: lymph node tissue, taken after IRX-2 immunotherapy. The receptors here all came from a human donor with breast cancer.

The gene calls are TRBV5-1 and TRBJ1-1; 7 positions match TRBD1. The V and J ends lost 2 bases and 10 bases, in that order; junction bases with no gene match: 11. The CDR3 loop spans 14 amino acids. The germline gives CDR1 SGHRS, CDR2 YFSETQ. CDR3 loop: CASSFGKEQGRAFF. The CDR3 DNA reads TGCGCCAGCAGCTTTGGTAAGGAACAGGGGAGAGCTTTCTTT.

The chain employs TRBV29-1 and TRBJ1-1; TRBD1 is a possible D gene (5 bases). Trimming pared 4 bases from V and 0 bases from J, leaving 15 bases between. Germline values: CDR1 SQVTM, CDR2 ANQGSEA. This CDR3 is built from 15 residues. CDR3 protein: CSVGDVGRLNTEAFF. The CDR3 nucleotides read TGCAGCGTTGGGGACGTGGGGAGATTGAACACTGAAGCTTTCTTT.

The chain employs TRBV11-3 and TRBJ1-1; D is perhaps TRBD1 (5 bases). Trimming took off 6 bases at V and 4 bases at J, with 18 bases between the two ends. CDR3 length equals 15 residues. CDR1 is SGHNT and CDR2 is YENEEA in the germline V gene. In nucleotides, the CDR3 is TGTGCCAGCAGTCCGGGTGTGGGAGGGGCCACTGAAGCTTTCTTT. As protein: CASSPGVGGATEAFF.

The chain joins TRBV28 to TRBJ1-2; D call uncertain. Trimming pared 6 bases from V and 8 bases from J, leaving 16 bases between. The CDR3 runs 13 residues. The germline CDR1 and CDR2 sequences are MDHEN and SYDVKM. The chain's CDR3 is CASSPDYLLGYTF. The CDR3 region has the DNA TGTGCCAGCAGCCCGGACTATCTTTTGGGCTACACCTTC.

CDR3 DNA: TGTGCCAGCAGAGCGCTAGCGGGGGGCCGCAAAAACATTCAGTACTTC. Its translation is CASRALAGGRKNIQYF. This rearrangement joins TRBV6-8 to TRBJ2-4, with 11 bases matching TRBD2. The CDR3 runs to 16 residues. The V gene end was trimmed by 6 bases and the J gene end by 3 bases; junction bases not matched to a gene: 7. CDR1 is MNHGY, CDR2 SAAAGT, per germline.

The chain uses TRBV14 and TRBJ1-2; TRBD1 agrees at 7 bases. Trimming at V came to 3 bases and at J to 2 bases, leaving 6 bases not matched to a gene. CDR3 size: 15 residues. Looked up from germline, CDR1 is SGHDN and CDR2 is FVKESK. The CDR3 region is CASSQGLGQNYGYTF. CDR3 coding DNA: TGTGCCAGCAGCCAGGGCCTGGGACAGAACTATGGCTACACCTTC.

This chain uses TRBV4-1 with TRBJ2-2; D not resolved. The CDR3 loop spans 18 amino acids. V lost 3 bases, J lost 4 bases, and 21 bases lay in between. The V gene's germline CDR1 is MGHRA and CDR2 YSYEKL. The CDR3 DNA sequence: TGCGCCAGCAGCCAGATAAATTTTGTCGGGCCCAGCACCGGGGAGCTGTTTTTT. Translation: CASSQINFVGPSTGELFF.

The V and J genes are TRBV6-8 and TRBJ2-7; the match to TRBD1 covers 7 bases. This CDR3 is built from 13 residues. Germline V gene lookup returns CDR1 MNHGY and CDR2 SAAAGT. The CDR3 nucleotides are TGTGCCATCAGTACAGGGGTCGCCTACGAGCAGTACGTC. This codes for CAISTGVAYEQYV.

V is TRBV7-1 and J is TRBJ2-3; 15 positions match TRBD2. TRBV7-1 is an open reading frame, and its role is uncertain. Trimming cost V 3 bases and J 0 bases; bases outside gene matches: 4. The CDR3 extends over 18 amino acids. This CDR3 reads CASSSGLAGGGSTDTQYF. The CDR3 DNA follows: TGTGCCAGCAGCTCGGGACTAGCGGGGGGTGGTAGCACAGATACGCAGTATTTT.

The chain uses TRBV6-8 and TRBJ2-3, with 14 bases that match TRBD2. This CDR3 is 16 amino acids long. V lost 4 bases, J lost 5 bases, and 5 bases stayed unmatched. Germline V gives CDR1 MNHGY, CDR2 SAAAGT. As DNA, the CDR3 is TGTGCCAGCAGTTTGACTAGCGGGGGGGCTGAAGATACGCAGTATTTT. Its translation is CASSLTSGGAEDTQYF.